This TCR beta chain was identified in a study of blood T cell repertoires in COVID-19. Across the study: Samples of COVID-19 (acute and convalescent) were obtained from the United States, Italy and Spain.

In the authors' workflow: For nucleated cells, counts were estimated from reference gene primer amplification. Clones were sequenced by immunoSEQ multiplex PCR, and TCRdb holds only the in-frame ones, with some missing. V, J and clone size derive from that table, while D and trimming were established from the DNA sequence. The sample shows nearly 250,000 clones, about 89% of them seen only once. V was clipped by 3 bases and J by 4 bases, with 15 bases between them. Looked up from germline, CDR1 is DFQATT and CDR2 is SNEGSKA (reference sequence). The CDR3 is made up of 15 amino acids. This sequence joins TRBV20-1 and TRBJ1-4; TRBD1 might be the D (6 bases). This clonotype originated in a woman aged 60-70 years who had recovered from COVID-19. The sample was peripheral blood. In DNA, the CDR3 is TGCAGTGCTAGTATTTGGGGGCGAGATAATGAAAAACTGTTTTTT. Protein sequence: CSASIWGRDNEKLFF.